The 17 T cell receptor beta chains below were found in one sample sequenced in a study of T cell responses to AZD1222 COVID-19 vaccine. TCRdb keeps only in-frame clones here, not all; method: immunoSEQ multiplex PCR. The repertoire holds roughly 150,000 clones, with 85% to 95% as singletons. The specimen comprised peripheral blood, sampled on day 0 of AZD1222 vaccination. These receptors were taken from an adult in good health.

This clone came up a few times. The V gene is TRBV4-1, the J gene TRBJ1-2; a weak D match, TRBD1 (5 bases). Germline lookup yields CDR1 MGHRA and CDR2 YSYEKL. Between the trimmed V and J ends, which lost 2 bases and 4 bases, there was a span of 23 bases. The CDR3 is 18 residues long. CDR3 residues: CASSQLAGGGQGIYGYTF. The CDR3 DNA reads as TGCGCCAGCAGCCAACTCGCGGGAGGCGGCCAGGGAATCTATGGCTACACCTTC.

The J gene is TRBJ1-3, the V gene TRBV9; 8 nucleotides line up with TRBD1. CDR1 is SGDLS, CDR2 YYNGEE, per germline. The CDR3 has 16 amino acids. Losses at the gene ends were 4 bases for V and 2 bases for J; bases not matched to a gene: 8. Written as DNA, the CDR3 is TGTGCCAGCAGCTCAAAAACACAGGGGGCTGGAAACACCATATATTTT. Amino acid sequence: CASSSKTQGAGNTIYF.

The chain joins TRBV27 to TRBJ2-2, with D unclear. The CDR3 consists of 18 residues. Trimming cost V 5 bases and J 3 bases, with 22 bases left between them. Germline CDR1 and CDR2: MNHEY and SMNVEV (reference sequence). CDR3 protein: CASSPIRLGGAYTGELFF. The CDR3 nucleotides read TGTGCCAGCAGTCCCATCCGTCTCGGCGGAGCATACACCGGGGAGCTGTTTTTT.

The CDR3: CASSSGQTVGQYF. As DNA, the CDR3 is TGTGCCAGCAGCTCCGGACAGACGGTCGGGCAGTACTTC. The chain is built from TRBV11-2 and TRBJ2-7; D might be TRBD1 (6 bases). This CDR3 region has 13 residues. V lost 4 bases, J lost 9 bases, and 16 bases lay in between. Germline CDR1 SGHAT, CDR2 FQNNGV.

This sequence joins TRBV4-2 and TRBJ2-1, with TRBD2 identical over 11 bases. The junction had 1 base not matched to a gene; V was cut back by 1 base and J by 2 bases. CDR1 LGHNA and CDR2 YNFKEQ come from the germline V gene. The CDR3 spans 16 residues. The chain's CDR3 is CASSQGTSGPYNEQFF. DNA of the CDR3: TGTGCCAGCAGCCAAGGGACTAGCGGGCCCTACAATGAGCAGTTCTTC.

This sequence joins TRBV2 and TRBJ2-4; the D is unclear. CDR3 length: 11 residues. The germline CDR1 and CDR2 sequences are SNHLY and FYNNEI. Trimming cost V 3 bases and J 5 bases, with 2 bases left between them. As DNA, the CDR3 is TGTGCCAGCAGTGAGGAAAACATTCAGTACTTC. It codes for CASSEENIQYF.

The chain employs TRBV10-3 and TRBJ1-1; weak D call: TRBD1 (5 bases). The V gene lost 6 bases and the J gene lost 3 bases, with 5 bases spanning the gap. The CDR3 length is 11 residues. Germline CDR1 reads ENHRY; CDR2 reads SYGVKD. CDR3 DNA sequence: TGTGCCATCAGACAGGACACTGAAGCTTTCTTT. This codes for CAIRQDTEAFF.

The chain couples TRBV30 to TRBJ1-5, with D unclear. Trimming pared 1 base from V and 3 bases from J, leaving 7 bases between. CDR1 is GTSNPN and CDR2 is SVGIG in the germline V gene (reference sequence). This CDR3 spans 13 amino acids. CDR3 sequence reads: CAWSARLNQPQHF. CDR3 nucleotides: TGTGCCTGGAGTGCCCGCCTCAATCAGCCCCAGCATTTT. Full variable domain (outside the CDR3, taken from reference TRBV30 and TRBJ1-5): SQTIHQWPATLVQPVGSPLSLECTVEGTSNPNLYWYRQAAGRGLQLLFYSVGIGQISSEVPQNLSASRPQDRQFILSSKKLLLSDSGFYLCAWSARLNQPQHFGDGTRLSIL.

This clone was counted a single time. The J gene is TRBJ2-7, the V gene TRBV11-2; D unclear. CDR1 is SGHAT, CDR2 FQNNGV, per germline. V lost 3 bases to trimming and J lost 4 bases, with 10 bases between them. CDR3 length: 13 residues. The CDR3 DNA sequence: TGTGCCAGCAGCTTGGGCTCCCCGTACGAGCAGTACTTC. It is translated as CASSLGSPYEQYF.

The CDR3, as DNA: TGTGCCAGCACCGGGACGCCCGCGACCGTCCTGACTTTC. Translated: CASTGTPATVLTF. The chain uses TRBV4-2 and TRBJ2-6; perhaps D is TRBD1 or TRBD2 (5 bases each). V lost 7 bases to trimming and J lost 12 bases, with 16 bases between them. Germline-derived CDR1 and CDR2 are LGHNA and YNFKEQ. This CDR3 region has 13 residues.

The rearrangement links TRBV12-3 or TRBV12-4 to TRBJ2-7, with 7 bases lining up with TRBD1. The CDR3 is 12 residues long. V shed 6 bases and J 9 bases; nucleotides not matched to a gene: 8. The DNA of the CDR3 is TGTGCCAGCAGCAGAGGGACAGCCGGGCAGTACTTC. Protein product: CASSRGTAGQYF.

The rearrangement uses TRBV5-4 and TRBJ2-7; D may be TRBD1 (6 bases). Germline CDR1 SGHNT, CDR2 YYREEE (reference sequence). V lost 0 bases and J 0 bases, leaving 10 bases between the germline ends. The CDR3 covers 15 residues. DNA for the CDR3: TGTGCCAGCAGCTTGGGGGGGCTGAGCTCCTACGAGCAGTACTTC. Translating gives CASSLGGLSSYEQYF.

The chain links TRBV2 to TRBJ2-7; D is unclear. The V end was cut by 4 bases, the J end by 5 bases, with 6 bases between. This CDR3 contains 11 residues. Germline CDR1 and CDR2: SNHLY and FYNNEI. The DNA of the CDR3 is TGTGCCAGCAGTGTGTATAACGAGCAGTACTTC. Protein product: CASSVYNEQYF.

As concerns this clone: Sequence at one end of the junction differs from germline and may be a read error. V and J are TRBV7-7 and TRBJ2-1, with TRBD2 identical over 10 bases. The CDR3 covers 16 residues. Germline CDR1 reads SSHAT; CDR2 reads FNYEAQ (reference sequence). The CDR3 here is CASSLEAGGPKGEQFF. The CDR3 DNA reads TGTGCTAGCAGCTTAGAAGCGGGGGGGCCTAAAGGTGAGCAGTTCTTC.

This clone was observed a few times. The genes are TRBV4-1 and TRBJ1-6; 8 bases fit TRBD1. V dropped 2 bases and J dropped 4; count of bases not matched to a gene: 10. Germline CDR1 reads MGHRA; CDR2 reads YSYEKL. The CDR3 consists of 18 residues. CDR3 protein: CASSQPIRGQDYNSPLHF. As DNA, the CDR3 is TGCGCCAGCAGCCAACCTATTCGGGGACAGGATTATAATTCACCCCTCCACTTT.

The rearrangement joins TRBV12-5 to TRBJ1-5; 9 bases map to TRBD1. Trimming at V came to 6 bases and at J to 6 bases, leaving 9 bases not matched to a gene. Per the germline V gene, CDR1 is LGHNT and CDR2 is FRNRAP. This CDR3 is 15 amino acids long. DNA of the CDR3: TGTGCTAGTGGATTAGGGACAGGGAAAGGTCAGCCCCAGCATTTT. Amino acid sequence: CASGLGTGKGQPQHF.

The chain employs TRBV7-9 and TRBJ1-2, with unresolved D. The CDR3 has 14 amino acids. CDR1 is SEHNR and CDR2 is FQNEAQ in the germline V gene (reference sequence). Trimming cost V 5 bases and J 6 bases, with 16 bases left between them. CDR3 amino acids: CASSPSDGENGYTF. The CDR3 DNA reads TGTGCCAGCAGCCCCTCTGACGGGGAAAATGGCTACACCTTC.